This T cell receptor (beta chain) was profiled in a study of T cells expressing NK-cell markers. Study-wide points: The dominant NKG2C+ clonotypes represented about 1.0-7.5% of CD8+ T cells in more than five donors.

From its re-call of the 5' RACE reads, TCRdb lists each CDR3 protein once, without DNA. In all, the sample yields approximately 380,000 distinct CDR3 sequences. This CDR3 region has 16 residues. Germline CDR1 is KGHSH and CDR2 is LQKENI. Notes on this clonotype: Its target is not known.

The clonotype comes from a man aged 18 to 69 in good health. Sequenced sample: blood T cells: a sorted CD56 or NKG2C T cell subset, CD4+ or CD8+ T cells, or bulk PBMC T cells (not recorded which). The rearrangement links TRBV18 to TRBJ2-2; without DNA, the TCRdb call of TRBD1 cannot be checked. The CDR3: CASSSSGQGSTGELFF.